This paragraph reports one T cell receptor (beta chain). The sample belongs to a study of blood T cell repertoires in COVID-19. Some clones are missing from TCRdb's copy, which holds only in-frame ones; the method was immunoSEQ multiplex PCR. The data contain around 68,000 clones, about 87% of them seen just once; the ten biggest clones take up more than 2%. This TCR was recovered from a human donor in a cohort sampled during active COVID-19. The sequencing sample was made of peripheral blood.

Here the CDR3 DNA reads TGTGCCAGCAGCCCGACAGTCTTGTCTGAAGCTTTCTTT. This translates into CASSPTVLSEAFF. The V gene is TRBV6-6, the J gene TRBJ1-1, with D perhaps matching TRBD1 (5 bases). This CDR3 is built from 13 residues. From germline, CDR1 is MNHNY and CDR2 SVGAGI (reference sequence). Trimming pared 6 bases from V and 6 bases from J, leaving 14 bases between.